These 6 T cell receptor beta chains were sequenced from one sample in a study of T-cell reconstitution after alpha-beta-depleted transplantation in children. For TCRbeta, the library was prepared with unique molecular identifiers. TCRdb called the PCR reads again in MiXCR, with one record for every CDR3 protein. The data contain around 960,000 distinct CDR3 sequences, about 29% of them singletons. Sequencing used PBMCs, mostly from graft donor cells, obtained 360 days after TCRalphabeta/CD19-depleted stem cell transplant. All receptors derive from a boy younger than two who had a stem cell transplant for SCID, so the T cells may come from the graft donor.

This clonotype was detected a few times. V and J are TRBV12-3 or TRBV12-4 and TRBJ2-3; the match to TRBD2 covers 8 bases. The CDR3 spans 16 residues. J was trimmed by 2 bases and V by 6 bases; bases with no gene match: 10. This CDR3 reads CASRPGGGGLTDTQYF. CDR3 sequence (DNA): TGTGCCAGCAGGCCGGGAGGGGGGGGTCTCACAGATACGCAGTATTTT.

This clonotype was seen more than once but under ten times. The V call is TRBV7-6, the J call TRBJ2-1; D is undetermined. The CDR3 length is 16 residues. Germline assignment: CDR1 SGHVS and CDR2 FNYEAQ. V shed 1 base and J shed 8 bases, with 18 bases lying between them. The CDR3 coding sequence is TGTGCCAGCAGCTTAGGAGCCCCAATAACCCCCGATGAGCAGTTCTTC. It codes for CASSLGAPITPDEQFF.

The genes are TRBV4-3 and TRBJ2-7, with D tentatively TRBD1 or TRBD2 (5 bases each). The CDR3 totals 14 residues. CDR1 is LGHNA, CDR2 YSLEER, per germline. Trimming stripped 3 bases from V and 2 bases from J, with 11 bases between. The CDR3 sequence: CASSQAGTPYEQYF. The CDR3 DNA is TGCGCCAGCAGCCAGGCCGGGACCCCCTACGAGCAGTACTTC.

This chain joins TRBV15 and TRBJ2-7; the D is unclear. The CDR3 is made up of 13 amino acids. The V end lost 1 base, the J end lost 6 bases, and 10 bases lay between the germline ends. CDR1 and CDR2 from the germline V gene are LNHNV and YYDKDF (reference sequence). CDR3 nucleotide sequence: TGTGCCACCAGCAGAGGTTCGTTGGGCGAGCAGTACTTC. It encodes CATSRGSLGEQYF.

This clonotype was seen a handful of times. V and J are TRBV6-5 and TRBJ2-7; 8 positions match TRBD1. Germline-derived CDR1 and CDR2 are MNHEY and SVGAGI. The CDR3 is 13 residues long. With 2 bases clipped from V and 10 bases from J, the junction kept 7 bases outside the gene matches. CDR3 sequence: CASSYGSGGEQYF. CDR3 nucleotides: TGTGCCAGCAGTTACGGTTCAGGGGGCGAACAGTACTTC.

This sequence joins TRBV20-1 and TRBJ2-3; D might be TRBD1 (5 bases). The CDR3 is 16 amino acids. The V and J ends lost 4 bases and 2 bases respectively, with 19 bases between them. CDR1 and CDR2 (germline): DFQATT, SNEGSKA (reference sequence). This CDR3 reads CSATSNQGFLTDTQYF. The CDR3 DNA reads TGCAGTGCTACCTCAAATCAGGGATTCCTCACAGATACGCAGTATTTT.